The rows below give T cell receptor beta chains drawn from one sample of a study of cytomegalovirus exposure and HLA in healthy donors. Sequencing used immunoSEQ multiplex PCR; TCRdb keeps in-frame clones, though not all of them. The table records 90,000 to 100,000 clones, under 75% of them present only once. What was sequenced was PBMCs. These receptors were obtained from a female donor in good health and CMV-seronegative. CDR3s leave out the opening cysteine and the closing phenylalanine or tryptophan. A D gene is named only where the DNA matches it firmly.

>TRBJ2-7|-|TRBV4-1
ASSQDQNTGYYEQY
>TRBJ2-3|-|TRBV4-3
ASSQVPGGTDTQY
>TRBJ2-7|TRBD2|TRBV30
AWSILAGAHEQY
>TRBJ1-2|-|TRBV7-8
ASSPTTAYGYT
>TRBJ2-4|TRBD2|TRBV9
ASSVEGRGENIQY
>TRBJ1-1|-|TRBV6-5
ASSYREANTEAF
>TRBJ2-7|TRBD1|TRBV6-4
ASSPTGGSYEQY
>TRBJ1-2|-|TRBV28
ASSYPLITGSYGYT
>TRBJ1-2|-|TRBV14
ASSQNYGYGYT
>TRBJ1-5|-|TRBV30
AWSVGAGGQPQH
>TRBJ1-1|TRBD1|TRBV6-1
ASSGAGDRAF
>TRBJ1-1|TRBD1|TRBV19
ASGTGGLNTEAF
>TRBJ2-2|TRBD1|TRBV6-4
ASSDSNRGSTGELF
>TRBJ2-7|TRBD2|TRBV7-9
ASSPWGSGRAREQY
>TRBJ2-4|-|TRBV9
ARRERRLAKNIQY
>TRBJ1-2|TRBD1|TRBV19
ASRRRGQEDGYT
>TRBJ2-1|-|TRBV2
ASSTLGQLRDEQF
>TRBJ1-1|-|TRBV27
ASSLLGAGMNTEAF
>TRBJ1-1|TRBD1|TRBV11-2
ASSLRGQDRGATEAF
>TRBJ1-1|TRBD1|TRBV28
ASSFLGQGGTEAF
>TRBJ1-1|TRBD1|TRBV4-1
ASNQVGDREAF
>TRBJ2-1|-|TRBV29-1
SVEGQSGSDNEQF
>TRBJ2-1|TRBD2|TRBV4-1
ASSRRATADHPAGDEQF